These 14 T cell receptor beta chains were sequenced from one sample in a study of T cell repertoires in cytomegalovirus infection. TCRdb processed the reads anew with MiXCR; each CDR3 protein has one entry. The sample has hundreds of thousands of distinct CDR3 sequences; under 20% are singletons. Sequenced input: PBMCs. The receptors shown here come from a human donor in good health (CMV status not recorded). Some clones in this sample may be carry-over from other donors' samples.

This clonotype was observed many times. J is TRBJ2-5 and V is TRBV7-8; possibly TRBD2 for D (6 bases). There are 16 residues in the CDR3. Trimming cost V 5 bases and J 7 bases, with 23 bases left between them. The germline V gene encodes CDR1 SGHVS and CDR2 FQNEAQ. CDR3 DNA: TGTGCCAGCAGCCTAAGACTAGAGCCCCTGCAGTGGACCCAGTACTTC. Protein sequence: CASSLRLEPLQWTQYF.

Notes on this clonotype: It may be a read error: a sequence one base away is much more abundant. V usage is TRBV7-2 and J usage is TRBJ2-1; D may match TRBD1 or TRBD2 (6 bases each). The CDR3 spans 11 residues. CDR1 and CDR2 from the germline V gene are SGHTA and FQGNSA. The CDR3 DNA follows: TGTGTCAGCAGCTTAGGGGGGCTCCAGTTCTTC. Translation: CVSSLGGLQFF. The whole variable domain, remainder taken from reference TRBV7-2 and TRBJ2-1, is GAGVSQSPSNKVTEKGKDVELRCDPISGHTALYWYRQSLGQGLEFLIYFQGNSAPDKSGLPSDRFSAERTGGSVSTLTIQRTQQEDSAVYLCVSSLGGLQFFGPGTRLTVL.

In this sample, this clonotype turned up a few times. The chain links TRBV12-5 to TRBJ1-5, with a tentative D call TRBD1 (6 bases). The CDR3 consists of 14 residues. The germline gives CDR1 LGHNT, CDR2 FRNRAP. Trimming cost V 1 base and J 6 bases, with 10 bases left between them. CDR3 loop: CASGLGQAGQPQHF. The CDR3 nucleotides read TGTGCTAGTGGTTTGGGACAGGCGGGTCAGCCCCAGCATTTT.

This clonotype was recorded many times. The chain recombines TRBV7-9 with TRBJ1-3, with 7 bases identical to TRBD1. The ends lost 7 bases at V and 0 bases at J; junction bases unmatched: 6. Germline V gives CDR1 SEHNR, CDR2 FQNEAQ (reference sequence). The CDR3 has 15 residues. CDR3 sequence (DNA): TGTGCCAGCATCCCACAGGGGACCTCTGGAAACACCATATATTTT. Protein sequence: CASIPQGTSGNTIYF.

Here the CDR3 reads CASSFDPAVTEAFF. In DNA, the CDR3 is TGTGCCAGCAGTTTCGATCCGGCGGTTACTGAAGCTTTCTTT. This chain links TRBV12-3 or TRBV12-4 with TRBJ1-1; D gene ambiguous. This CDR3 is built from 14 residues. The V gene lost 3 bases and the J gene lost 5 bases, with 13 bases spanning the gap.

In DNA form, the CDR3 reads TGTGCCAGCAGTGGTGTCACAGGGGCAGATACGCAGTATTTT. This translates into CASSGVTGADTQYF. The chain couples TRBV12-3 or TRBV12-4 to TRBJ2-3; 7 bases agree with TRBD1. This CDR3 region has 14 residues. The junction had 6 bases not matched to a gene; V was cut back by 5 bases and J by 4 bases.

There are a few counts of this clonotype. The genes are TRBV24-1 and TRBJ1-2; D unresolved. V was cut by 5 bases and J by 5 bases, with 8 bases left in between. The CDR3 is 12 residues long. Germline V gives CDR1 KGHDR, CDR2 SFDVKD. The DNA of the CDR3 is TGTGCCACCAGTGGAAACGGTTATGGCTACACCTTC. Residues: CATSGNGYGYTF.

The rearrangement uses TRBV28 and TRBJ1-1; D remains ambiguous. CDR3 length: 12 residues. The germline V gene has CDR1 MDHEN and CDR2 SYDVKM. V was trimmed by 6 bases and J by 4 bases, leaving 9 bases between them. The CDR3 is CASSSWVTEAFF. The CDR3 nucleotides are TGTGCCAGCAGCAGTTGGGTCACTGAAGCTTTCTTT.

This clonotype was seen at least ten times. The gene calls are TRBV7-8 and TRBJ2-1, with TRBD2 identical over 16 bases. V lost 4 bases, J lost 8 bases, and 11 bases stayed unmatched. CDR1 and CDR2 from the germline V gene are SGHVS and FQNEAQ. There are 18 residues in the CDR3. The DNA of the CDR3 is TGTGCCAGCAGCTCGGGACTAGCGGGGGGGTACCGGTGGGATGAGCAGTTCTTC. This sequence encodes CASSSGLAGGYRWDEQFF.

The CDR3 nucleotides are TGCAGTGCTCCGTGGCAGGGGGCGTCAGATACGCAGTATTTT. This encodes CSAPWQGASDTQYF. The V and J genes are TRBV20-1 and TRBJ2-3; 8 bases agree with TRBD1. The germline V gene has CDR1 DFQATT and CDR2 SNEGSKA (reference sequence). V trimming: 5 bases; J trimming: 4 bases; junction bases outside the gene matches: 8. The CDR3 extends over 14 amino acids.

This clonotype was detected a few times. V and J are TRBV11-2 and TRBJ2-5; D assignment may be TRBD1 or TRBD2 (6 bases each). The ends were cut back, 1 base at V and 5 bases at J, with 14 bases in the middle. Germline V gene sequence: CDR1 SGHAT, CDR2 FQNNGV. The CDR3 runs 15 residues. The CDR3 DNA is TGTGCCAGCAGCTTAGGAGGGGGGAGTTGGGAGACCCAGTACTTC. It is translated as CASSLGGGSWETQYF.

This clonotype was found a few times. The chain joins TRBV28 to TRBJ2-3; 7 nucleotides line up with TRBD1. J was trimmed by 6 bases and V by 3 bases; bases with no gene match: 3. The germline V gene has CDR1 MDHEN and CDR2 SYDVKM. This CDR3 has 13 residues. In nucleotides, the CDR3 is TGTGCCAGCAGTTTGTCACAGGGGGATACGCAGTATTTT. Translation gives CASSLSQGDTQYF.

CDR3 amino acids: CASSSGLILTDTQYF. The CDR3 DNA sequence: TGTGCCAGCAGTTCGGGACTTATACTCACAGATACGCAGTATTTT. The V gene is TRBV28, the J gene TRBJ2-3; possible D gene TRBD2, 6 bases. The CDR3 contains 15 residues. The germline V and J ends were trimmed by 4 bases and 2 bases, with 13 bases remaining between them. The V gene's germline CDR1 is MDHEN and CDR2 SYDVKM.

This clonotype was seen only a few times. The chain links TRBV4-1 to TRBJ2-7; no definite D call. There are 15 residues in the CDR3. Looked up from germline, CDR1 is MGHRA and CDR2 is YSYEKL. Deletions cut 4 bases from V and 0 bases from J, with 13 bases between. The CDR3 nucleotides read TGCGCCAGCAGCCCAGAGGCGGCCCGCTCCTACGAGCAGTACTTC. Translating gives CASSPEAARSYEQYF.